The 17 T cell receptor beta chains below come from one sample, sequenced in a study of T cell repertoires in cytomegalovirus infection. From the reads, TCRdb called clonotypes with MiXCR, one entry per CDR3 protein. The sample includes about 530,000 distinct CDR3 sequences, around 27% seen only once; the top ten take around 14%. The sequenced sample was PBMCs. Receptors were obtained from a human donor in good health (CMV status not recorded). Some clones in this sample may be carry-over from other donors' samples.

The chain recombines TRBV20-1 with TRBJ2-5, with TRBD1 as a possible D gene (6 bases). This CDR3 is 14 amino acids long. V lost 5 bases and J 4 bases, leaving 17 bases between the germline ends. CDR1 is DFQATT, CDR2 SNEGSKA, per germline (reference sequence). CDR3 nucleotide sequence: TGCAGTGCTCCGGGACAAAGGGCTTTAGAGACCCAGTACTTC. Translated: CSAPGQRALETQYF.

In this sample, this clonotype turned up many times. V is TRBV24-1 and J is TRBJ2-3, with TRBD2 matching 11 bases. The germline V gene has CDR1 KGHDR and CDR2 SFDVKD. This CDR3 has 17 residues. Trimming removed 1 base from V and 4 bases from J; junction bases left unmatched: 6. Written as DNA, the CDR3 is TGTGCCACCAGTGATTTTAGCGGGAGGGCCGGGGCAGATACGCAGTATTTT. Its translation is CATSDFSGRAGADTQYF.

This clonotype has more than one count but fewer than ten. V usage is TRBV12-3 or TRBV12-4 and J usage is TRBJ1-6; a weak D match, TRBD1 (6 bases). Trimming pared 3 bases from V and 7 bases from J, leaving 10 bases between. The CDR3 totals 14 residues. In DNA form, the CDR3 reads TGTGCCAGCAGTTTCAGGCAGGGGAATTCACCCCTCCACTTT. This translates into CASSFRQGNSPLHF.

This clonotype has more than one count but fewer than ten. The chain links TRBV11-2 to TRBJ1-1; D ambiguous. The CDR3 length is 15 residues. V lost 2 bases and J lost 1, with 11 bases in between. Germline V gene data show CDR1 as SGHAT and CDR2 as FQNNGV. CDR3 amino acids: CASSLRADTNTEAFF. The CDR3 DNA reads TGTGCCAGCAGCTTACGGGCAGACACGAACACTGAAGCTTTCTTT.

This clonotype has a handful of counts. The chain recombines TRBV27 with TRBJ1-5; possibly TRBD1 for D (6 bases). This CDR3 spans 16 amino acids. V lost 0 bases to trimming and J lost 0 bases, with 9 bases between them. Per germline, CDR1 MNHEY and CDR2 SMNVEV (reference sequence). CDR3: CASSLSGALSNQPQHF. In nucleotides, the CDR3 is TGTGCCAGCAGTTTATCGGGGGCCCTTAGCAATCAGCCCCAGCATTTT.

The chain carries TRBV2 and TRBJ1-1, with TRBD1 identical over 9 bases. This CDR3 has 18 residues. The germline V gene has CDR1 SNHLY and CDR2 FYNNEI. V gave up 8 bases and J gave up 0 bases; unmatched junction bases: 16. The CDR3 region is CASLLQGAPHSLNTEAFF. The CDR3 DNA sequence: TGTGCCAGCCTACTACAGGGGGCGCCTCATTCCTTGAACACTGAAGCTTTCTTT.

J is TRBJ2-3 and V is TRBV19; 10 bases align to TRBD1. Germline V gives CDR1 LNHDA, CDR2 SQIVND (reference sequence). V was pared by 4 bases and J by 6 bases, with 1 base of the junction left unmatched. The CDR3 has 13 residues. The CDR3, as DNA: TGTGCCAGTAGTAAGGGACAGGGGGATACGCAGTATTTT. The encoded protein is CASSKGQGDTQYF.

The CDR3 nucleotides read TGTGCCAGCAGTCCTAACAGGGCGGTAATTGCCAAAAACATTCAGTACTTC. It yields the protein CASSPNRAVIAKNIQYF. The gene calls are TRBV12-3 or TRBV12-4 and TRBJ2-4, with a weak D call TRBD1 (6 bases). V was clipped by 5 bases and J by 1 base, with 18 bases between them. This CDR3 has 17 residues.

The rearrangement uses TRBV7-6 and TRBJ2-5, with 7 bases fitting TRBD2. Unmatched junction bases numbered 10, after V lost 5 bases and J lost 4 bases. In germline, CDR1 is SGHVS, CDR2 FNYEAQ. The CDR3 is 15 amino acids. CDR3 protein: CASSPGLVGRETQYF. CDR3 DNA: TGTGCCAGCAGCCCAGGACTAGTAGGGCGAGAGACCCAGTACTTC.

J is TRBJ2-1 and V is TRBV7-8; D uncertain. Trimming removed 0 bases at V and 5 bases at J, with 8 bases between. This CDR3 contains 14 residues. Germline lookup yields CDR1 SGHVS and CDR2 FQNEAQ. The CDR3 bases are TGTGCCAGCAGCTTAGCGCGCAGGAACAATGAGCAGTTCTTC. This encodes CASSLARRNNEQFF.

This clonotype was observed a handful of times. The chain has TRBV7-9 and TRBJ1-2, with D uncertain. Germline V gene sequence: CDR1 SEHNR, CDR2 FQNEAQ (reference sequence). Trimming took 4 bases from V and 8 from J, leaving 17 bases between them. This CDR3 region has 14 residues. The CDR3 nucleotides read TGTGCCAGCAGCTCCCCCGCATCGGCGGGGGGCTACACCTTC. Translating it yields CASSSPASAGGYTF.

There are a few counts of this clonotype. The rearrangement joins TRBV9 to TRBJ2-1; 7 positions match TRBD2. The CDR3 length is 17 residues. Per the germline V gene, CDR1 is SGDLS and CDR2 is YYNGEE. V shed 3 bases, J shed 0 bases, and the junction held 9 bases outside the gene matches. The CDR3: CASSESPSGSSYNEQFF. In DNA, the CDR3 is TGTGCCAGCAGCGAGAGCCCTAGCGGCAGCTCCTACAATGAGCAGTTCTTC.

A remark on this clonotype: The junction departs from germline at one end; a sequencing error may be responsible. V and J are TRBV4-1 and TRBJ1-6, with D maybe TRBD1 (5 bases). This CDR3 contains 17 residues. Germline V gene lookup returns CDR1 MGHRA and CDR2 YSYEKL. CDR3 region: CASSQDGSNRNNSPLHF. CDR3 nucleotide sequence: TGCGCCAGCAGCCAAGATGGATCGAACAGGAATAATTCGCCCCTCCACTTT.

In this sample, this clonotype turned up a few times. The chain employs TRBV28 and TRBJ2-3; D remains unclear. The CDR3 consists of 13 residues. Germline loops: CDR1 MDHEN, CDR2 SYDVKM. The ends were cut back, 4 bases at V and 2 bases at J, with 7 bases in the middle. The CDR3 nucleotides read TGTGCCAGCAGTTCCAGACTCACAGATACGCAGTATTTT. Its translation is CASSSRLTDTQYF. Filled out from reference TRBV28 and TRBJ2-3, the complete variable domain reads DVKVTQSSRYLVKRTGEKVFLECVQDMDHENMFWYRQDPGLGLRLIYFSYDVKMKEKGDIPEGYSVSREKKERFSLILESASTNQTSMYLCASSSRLTDTQYFGPGTRLTVL.

This chain joins TRBV27 and TRBJ1-1, with TRBD1 as a possible D gene (6 bases). Between the trimmed V and J ends, which lost 0 bases and 4 bases, there was a span of 12 bases. The CDR3 spans 15 residues. The germline gives CDR1 MNHEY, CDR2 SMNVEV (reference sequence). CDR3 region: CASSLSLGGGTEAFF. The CDR3 DNA reads as TGTGCCAGCAGTTTATCACTAGGGGGAGGCACTGAAGCTTTCTTT.

This clonotype was found many times. The chain has TRBV11-3 and TRBJ2-1; no firm D call. The CDR3 covers 12 residues. The germline CDR1 and CDR2 sequences are SGHNT and YENEEA. With 0 bases removed from V and 5 bases from J, the gap between germline ends came to 2 bases. The DNA for the CDR3 is TGTGCCAGCAGCTTAGAAAACAATGAGCAGTTCTTC. Its protein is CASSLENNEQFF.

The V gene is TRBV5-6, the J gene TRBJ2-3, with 9 bases that match TRBD2. CDR1 and CDR2 (germline): SGHDT, YYEEEE. V lost 4 bases, J lost 4 bases, and 10 bases stayed unmatched. This CDR3 is built from 16 residues. CDR3 protein: CASSPWGGRAADTQYF. The CDR3 DNA follows: TGTGCCAGCAGCCCATGGGGCGGGAGGGCGGCAGATACGCAGTATTTT.